Below, 24 T cell receptor beta chains from the same sample are listed, as sequenced in a study of PD-1 blockade in classical Hodgkin lymphoma. All patients experienced relapse after autologous stem cell transplantation, and brentuximab vedotin exposure was variable. Sequenced by immunoSEQ multiplex PCR; TCRdb stores in-frame clones only, minus some. The sample shows approximately 90,000 clones, around nine tenths of them seen only once. The specimen was peripheral blood mononuclear cells (PBMCs), collected before the second cycle of nivolumab. Receptors originate from a human donor with classical Hodgkin lymphoma.

This chain links TRBV11-2 with TRBJ1-2; 8 bases match TRBD1. The CDR3 is 16 amino acids. Germline V lookup: CDR1 SGHAT, CDR2 FQNNGV. V shed 2 bases, J shed 0 bases, and the junction held 5 bases outside the gene matches. The CDR3 sequence: CASSLTTGGTNYGYTF. The CDR3 DNA follows: TGTGCCAGCAGCTTAACAACAGGGGGGACTAACTATGGCTACACCTTC.

The chain carries TRBV9 and TRBJ1-4; D ambiguous. The germline V and J ends were trimmed by 3 bases and 3 bases, with 12 bases remaining between them. The CDR3 spans 15 residues. Germline V gives CDR1 SGDLS, CDR2 YYNGEE. The CDR3 DNA is TGTGCCAGCAGCGCCGCGGAGGGAGCTAATGAAAAACTGTTTTTT. It encodes CASSAAEGANEKLFF.

V usage is TRBV7-3 and J usage is TRBJ2-1; TRBD2 matches 12 bases. Germline trimming cut 2 bases from V and 5 bases from J; bases unmatched to any gene: 4. The CDR3 spans 16 residues. Germline CDR1 is SGHTA and CDR2 is FQGTGA. CDR3 protein: CASSLGLAGINNEQFF. CDR3 DNA: TGTGCCAGCAGCTTAGGACTAGCGGGAATCAACAATGAGCAGTTCTTC. Full variable domain (missing parts from reference TRBV7-3 and TRBJ2-1): GAGVSQTPSNKVTEKGKYVELRCDPISGHTALYWYRQSLGQGPEFLIYFQGTGAADDSGLPNDRFFAVRPEGSVSTLKIQRTERGDSAVYLCASSLGLAGINNEQFFGPGTRLTVL.

The V call is TRBV4-1, the J call TRBJ1-4; possibly TRBD1 for D (5 bases). Between the trimmed V and J ends, which lost 0 bases and 0 bases, there was a span of 8 bases. Germline V lookup: CDR1 MGHRA, CDR2 YSYEKL. There are 16 residues in the CDR3. CDR3 loop: CASSQDGGATNEKLFF. CDR3 DNA sequence: TGCGCCAGCAGCCAAGATGGAGGGGCAACTAATGAAAAACTGTTTTTT.

The rearrangement joins TRBV5-1 to TRBJ1-1, with D uncertain. Germline lookup yields CDR1 SGHRS and CDR2 YFSETQ. Trimming removed 5 bases from V and 1 base from J, with 12 bases in between. This CDR3 comprises 14 residues. CDR3: CASSSAPGNTEAFF. CDR3 in DNA: TGCGCCAGCAGTTCAGCCCCCGGGAACACTGAAGCTTTCTTT.

The V call is TRBV6-1, the J call TRBJ1-5, with 7 positions matching TRBD1. The CDR3 is made up of 15 amino acids. Germline CDR1 MNHNS, CDR2 SASEGT. Trimming cost V 6 bases and J 1 base; bases outside gene matches: 6. CDR3 sequence reads: CASRGTGVSNQPQHF. Written as DNA, the CDR3 is TGTGCCAGCAGGGGCACAGGGGTGAGCAATCAGCCCCAGCATTTT.

The rearrangement joins TRBV28 to TRBJ2-3; the match to TRBD2 covers 9 bases. The CDR3 is made up of 17 amino acids. The trim removed 2 bases at V and 5 bases at J, leaving 11 bases unmatched. Germline values: CDR1 MDHEN, CDR2 SYDVKM. The CDR3 DNA sequence: TGTGCCAGCAGTTTACTACCTAGCGGGGTTTTGGGAGATACGCAGTATTTT. Its protein product is CASSLLPSGVLGDTQYF.

The chain joins TRBV28 to TRBJ2-1; 10 bases agree with TRBD2. V was clipped by 5 bases and J by 7 bases; unmatched bases: 14. The CDR3 covers 17 residues. From germline, CDR1 is MDHEN and CDR2 SYDVKM. CDR3 DNA: TGTGCCAGCAGTCCTAATGAGGCTAGCGGGAGAGGAAATGAGCAGTTCTTC. It yields the protein CASSPNEASGRGNEQFF.

The J gene is TRBJ2-7, the V gene TRBV9, with 11 bases aligning to TRBD2. V dropped 7 bases and J dropped 2; count of bases not matched to a gene: 14. This CDR3 spans 17 amino acids. Per the germline V gene, CDR1 is SGDLS and CDR2 is YYNGEE. The CDR3 sequence: CASRREIMTSGTYEQYF. Here the CDR3 DNA reads TGTGCCAGCCGCAGGGAAATCATGACTAGCGGGACCTACGAGCAGTACTTC. Combining the CDR3 with reference TRBV9 and TRBJ2-7 gives the whole variable domain DSGVTQTPKHLITATGQRVTLRCSPRSGDLSVYWYQQSLDQGLQFLIQYYNGEERAKGNILERFSAQQFPDLHSELNLSSLELGDSALYFCASRREIMTSGTYEQYFGPGTRLTVT.

The chain links TRBV6-5 to TRBJ2-1; D not resolved. CDR3 length equals 13 residues. Germline assignment: CDR1 MNHEY and CDR2 SVGAGI. The ends were cut back, 2 bases at V and 5 bases at J, with 7 bases in the middle. The CDR3 DNA reads as TGTGCCAGCAGTTACGGTTACAACAATGAGCAGTTCTTC. It is translated as CASSYGYNNEQFF.

This chain joins TRBV7-2 and TRBJ2-1, with D hard to call. This CDR3 comprises 14 residues. Germline CDR1 is SGHTA and CDR2 is FQGNSA. V lost 0 bases and J lost 3, with 6 bases in between. Here the CDR3 DNA reads TGTGCCAGCAGCTTAGCAGGGAACTACAATGAGCAGTTCTTC. It translates to CASSLAGNYNEQFF. The full variable domain, completed using reference TRBV7-2 and TRBJ2-1, is GAGVSQSPSNKVTEKGKDVELRCDPISGHTALYWYRQSLGQGLEFLIYFQGNSAPDKSGLPSDRFSAERTGGSVSTLTIQRTQQEDSAVYLCASSLAGNYNEQFFGPGTRLTVL.

This chain uses TRBV11-2 with TRBJ2-7; no clear D. Between the trimmed V and J ends, which lost 2 bases and 3 bases, there was a span of 17 bases. Germline CDR1 and CDR2: SGHAT and FQNNGV. This CDR3 is built from 16 residues. The CDR3 protein is CASSLRTHYSNYEQYF. In DNA, the CDR3 is TGTGCCAGCAGCTTACGGACCCATTACTCCAACTACGAGCAGTACTTC.

This rearrangement joins TRBV13 to TRBJ2-3; D may be TRBD2 (5 bases). The germline V and J ends were trimmed by 3 bases and 6 bases, with 10 bases remaining between them. The CDR3 is made up of 13 amino acids. The germline V gene has CDR1 PRHDT and CDR2 FYEKMQ (reference sequence). CDR3: CASSFGGLDTQYF. The DNA for the CDR3 is TGTGCCAGCAGCTTCGGAGGCCTGGATACGCAGTATTTT.

This chain joins TRBV27 and TRBJ1-1; D perhaps matches TRBD1 (5 bases). This CDR3 contains 14 residues. The germline V gene encodes CDR1 MNHEY and CDR2 SMNVEV (reference sequence). V shed 4 bases and J shed 2 bases, with 11 bases lying between them. CDR3 nucleotides: TGTGCCAGCAGTTCTAACGACAGAAACACTGAAGCTTTCTTT. Protein sequence: CASSSNDRNTEAFF.

CDR3 sequence reads: CASSFERVGEQFF. Here the CDR3 DNA reads TGTGCCAGCAGCTTTGAGAGGGTCGGTGAGCAGTTCTTC. The J gene is TRBJ2-1, the V gene TRBV11-2; tentative D call: TRBD2 (5 bases). This CDR3 contains 13 residues. Germline lookup yields CDR1 SGHAT and CDR2 FQNNGV. The ends were cut back, 3 bases at V and 9 bases at J, with 12 bases in the middle.

The gene calls are TRBV27 and TRBJ2-2; 8 bases are a match to TRBD2. The CDR3 runs 21 residues. J lost 9 bases, V lost 0 bases, and 24 bases had no gene match. CDR1 and CDR2 (germline): MNHEY, SMNVEV (reference sequence). The CDR3 DNA reads TGTGCCAGCAGTTTATCTGTTTCGACGAGGAGATCCTTAGCGGGGATCAGGGAGCTGTTTTTT. Amino acids: CASSLSVSTRRSLAGIRELFF.

The chain links TRBV6-5 to TRBJ2-7; no clear D. Germline CDR1 is MNHEY and CDR2 is SVGAGI. The CDR3 is made up of 14 amino acids. Trimming removed 5 bases at V and 4 bases at J, with 15 bases between. CDR3 protein: CASSRVASSYEQYF. The CDR3 region has the DNA TGTGCCAGCAGTCGAGTGGCCTCTAGTTACGAGCAGTACTTC.

V gene TRBV5-8 combines with J gene TRBJ2-7; D remains ambiguous. Germline lookup yields CDR1 SGHTS and CDR2 YDEGEE. The CDR3 loop spans 10 amino acids. V was shortened by 0 bases and J by 6 bases, with 1 base between the two germline ends. CDR3 region: CASSLAEQYF. The DNA for the CDR3 is TGTGCCAGCAGCTTGGCCGAGCAGTACTTC.

The chain joins TRBV6-6 to TRBJ2-1; no clear D gene. Trimming removed 3 bases from V and 10 bases from J, with 7 bases in between. Germline CDR1 is MNHNY and CDR2 is SVGAGI (reference sequence). The CDR3 has 11 amino acids. CDR3 in amino acids: CASSYRTEQFF. The CDR3 nucleotides are TGTGCCAGCAGTTATAGGACGGAGCAGTTCTTC.

The chain joins TRBV28 to TRBJ2-7, with D perhaps matching TRBD2 (5 bases). In germline, CDR1 is MDHEN, CDR2 SYDVKM. V lost 5 bases and J lost 9, with 20 bases in between. This CDR3 contains 14 residues. CDR3 amino acids: CASSVYTRISRQYF. In DNA, the CDR3 is TGTGCCAGCAGTGTATACACTAGAATATCCAGGCAGTACTTC.

This chain links TRBV28 with TRBJ2-7; the match to TRBD1 covers 8 bases. The CDR3 is 17 residues long. The ends lost 5 bases at V and 0 bases at J; junction bases unmatched: 12. In germline, CDR1 is MDHEN, CDR2 SYDVKM. The CDR3 here is CASSHPGQGLTSYEQYF. CDR3 nucleotides: TGTGCCAGCAGTCACCCCGGACAGGGCTTAACCTCCTACGAGCAGTACTTC.

The chain joins TRBV5-6 to TRBJ1-2; D is unclear. Germline V gives CDR1 SGHDT, CDR2 YYEEEE. The V and J ends lost 4 bases and 5 bases respectively, with 15 bases between them. CDR3 length: 14 residues. The CDR3 sequence is CASSPGLGNYGYTF. The CDR3 DNA follows: TGTGCCAGCAGCCCTGGTCTGGGGAATTATGGCTACACCTTC.

This chain joins TRBV9 and TRBJ1-5; D might be TRBD1 (5 bases). Trimming pared 0 bases from V and 7 bases from J, leaving 11 bases between. Looked up from germline, CDR1 is SGDLS and CDR2 is YYNGEE. The CDR3 extends over 14 amino acids. The CDR3 loop reads CASSVGSPGQPQHF. CDR3 coding DNA: TGTGCCAGCAGCGTAGGGTCGCCAGGGCAGCCCCAGCATTTT.

This clone was seen just once. The genes are TRBV6-1 and TRBJ1-1; D is possibly TRBD1 (5 bases). CDR1 and CDR2 (germline): MNHNS, SASEGT. CDR3 size: 15 residues. Trimming removed 1 base at V and 0 bases at J, with 9 bases between. CDR3 bases: TGTGCCAGCAGTGAAGGGGCAGGGTTGAACACTGAAGCTTTCTTT. The encoded protein is CASSEGAGLNTEAFF.